This T cell receptor (beta chain) was found in a study of post-analysis software for immune sequencing data. Details on this clonotype: No antigen is known for it.

V gave up 5 bases and J gave up 3 bases; unmatched junction bases: 10. This CDR3 comprises 16 residues. The germline V gene encodes CDR1 MDHEN and CDR2 SYDVKM. Study-wide results and limits: Relative to controls, patients had a few TRBV segments at higher frequency, with TRBV5-6, TRBV5-1 and TRBV20-1 among these. Controls showed significantly higher normalized Chao1 diversity than did multiple sclerosis patients.

The TCR beta cDNA libraries carried unique molecular identifiers. Via MiXCR, TCRdb re-called the PCR reads, giving one row per CDR3 protein. The table shows roughly 670,000 distinct CDR3 sequences, with 59% occurring only once. This rearrangement joins TRBV28 to TRBJ1-1; TRBD1 matches at 9 bases. The TCR was taken from a girl under 10 years old with multiple sclerosis. Sequenced input: blood. CDR3 in amino acids: CASSLGTGWEYTEAFF. The DNA for the CDR3 is TGTGCCAGCAGTCTTGGGACAGGGTGGGAGTACACTGAAGCTTTCTTT.